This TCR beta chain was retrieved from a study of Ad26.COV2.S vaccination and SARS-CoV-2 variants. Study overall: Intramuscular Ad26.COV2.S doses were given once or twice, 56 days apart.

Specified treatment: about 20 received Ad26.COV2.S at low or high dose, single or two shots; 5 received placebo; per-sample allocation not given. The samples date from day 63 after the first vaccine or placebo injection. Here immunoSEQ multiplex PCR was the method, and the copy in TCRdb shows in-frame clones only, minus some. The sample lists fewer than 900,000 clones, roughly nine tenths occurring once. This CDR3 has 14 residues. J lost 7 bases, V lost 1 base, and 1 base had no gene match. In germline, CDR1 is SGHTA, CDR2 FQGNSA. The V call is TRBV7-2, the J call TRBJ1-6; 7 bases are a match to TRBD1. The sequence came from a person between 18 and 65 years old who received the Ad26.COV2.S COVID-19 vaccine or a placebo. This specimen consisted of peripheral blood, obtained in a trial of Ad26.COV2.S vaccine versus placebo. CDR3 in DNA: TGTGCCAGCAGCTTAGGAGGGGGCAATTCACCCCTCCACTTT. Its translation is CASSLGGGNSPLHF.